These 27 T cell receptor beta chains came from one sample sequenced in a study of PD-1 blockade in classical Hodgkin lymphoma. Profiled with immunoSEQ multiplex PCR; TCRdb holds only in-frame clones, not every one. The sample gives approximately 98,000 clones, roughly nine tenths of which show up once; roughly 21% is in the top ten. Each and every patient relapsed after autologous stem cell transplantation, and patients got differing brentuximab vedotin exposure. The sequences come from peripheral blood mononuclear cells (PBMCs), collected before the second cycle of nivolumab. The source is a human donor with classical Hodgkin lymphoma.

This chain joins TRBV6-5 and TRBJ2-1, with 10 bases aligning to TRBD2. The CDR3 extends over 15 amino acids. Trimming cost V 2 bases and J 8 bases; bases outside gene matches: 6. Germline CDR1 is MNHEY and CDR2 is SVGAGI. The chain's CDR3 is CASSYASGRVDEQFF. DNA for the CDR3: TGTGCCAGCAGTTACGCTAGCGGGAGAGTCGATGAGCAGTTCTTC.

CDR3 region: CATQGGAGTDTQYF. CDR3 sequence (DNA): TGTGCCACTCAGGGGGGGGCCGGCACAGATACGCAGTATTTT. The chain is built from TRBV2 and TRBJ2-3; D possibly matches TRBD1 or TRBD2 (7 bases each). The CDR3 covers 14 residues. CDR1 and CDR2 (germline): SNHLY, FYNNEI. V lost 10 bases, J lost 1 base, and 15 bases lay in between. Variable domain in full (rest from reference TRBV2 and TRBJ2-3): EPEVTQTPSHQVTQMGQEVILRCVPISNHLYFYWYRQILGQKVEFLVSFYNNEISEKSEIFDDQFSVERPDGSNFTLKIRSTKLEDSAMYFCATQGGAGTDTQYFGPGTRLTVL.

The V call is TRBV15, the J call TRBJ2-5; D is uncertain. The V and J ends lost 5 bases and 5 bases respectively, with 15 bases between them. Looked up from germline, CDR1 is LNHNV and CDR2 is YYDKDF (reference sequence). The CDR3 is 14 residues long. Here the CDR3 DNA reads TGTGCCACCAGCGATATAGAGAGTCAGGAGACCCAGTACTTC. Translation gives CATSDIESQETQYF. The variable domain in full, completed from reference TRBV15 and TRBJ2-5, reads DAMVIQNPRYQVTQFGKPVTLSCSQTLNHNVMYWYQQKSSQAPKLLFHYYDKDFNNEADTPDNFQSRRPNTSFCFLDIRSPGLGDTAMYLCATSDIESQETQYFGPGTRLLVL.

V and J are TRBV4-1 and TRBJ1-2, with D possibly matching TRBD1 (6 bases). Trimming took 4 bases from V and 2 from J, leaving 8 bases between them. Germline V lookup: CDR1 MGHRA, CDR2 YSYEKL. The CDR3 runs to 13 residues. CDR3 loop: CASSRTGNYGYTF. CDR3 nucleotides: TGCGCCAGCAGCCGAACAGGGAACTATGGCTACACCTTC.

This clone was seen once. Mismatch with germline at one junction end may stem from a read error. CDR3 sequence (DNA): TGTGCCAGCAGTTACTCTCGACTAGCGGGAGCCTACGAGCAGTACTTC. Translation: CASSYSRLAGAYEQYF. The chain is built from TRBV10-3 and TRBJ2-7, with 12 nucleotides matching TRBD2. Per germline, CDR1 ENHRY and CDR2 SYGVKD. CDR3 length equals 16 residues.

In this sample, this clone turned up a few times. The rearrangement joins TRBV6-1 to TRBJ1-5, with TRBD1 matching over 11 bases. The CDR3 is 15 residues long. The V gene end was trimmed by 11 bases and the J gene end by 7 bases; junction bases not matched to a gene: 13. CDR1 and CDR2 (germline): MNHNS, SASEGT. CDR3 sequence: CASGQGASQGQPQHF. The CDR3 DNA sequence: TGTGCCTCAGGACAGGGGGCCTCACAGGGCCAGCCCCAGCATTTT.

The V gene is TRBV29-1, the J gene TRBJ1-1, with 7 bases lining up with TRBD1. The CDR3 runs 15 residues. Germline V CDR1 and CDR2: SQVTM, ANQGSEA. V lost 1 base to trimming and J lost 0 bases; unmatched junction nucleotides: 5. In nucleotides, the CDR3 is TGCAGCGTTGAAGTCACAGGGGCCATGAACACTGAAGCTTTCTTT. This codes for CSVEVTGAMNTEAFF.

As DNA, the CDR3 is TGTGCCAGCAGCCAATTGACGATCAGGGACACTGAAGCTTTCTTT. Encoded protein: CASSQLTIRDTEAFF. This chain uses TRBV16 with TRBJ1-1, with D possibly being TRBD1 (5 bases). V was cut by 1 base and J by 3 bases, with 12 bases left in between. The CDR3 runs 15 residues. CDR1 is KGHSY, CDR2 FQNENV, per germline.

There are a few counts of this clone. V is TRBV15 and J is TRBJ1-2, with TRBD1 matching 8 bases. Trimming at V came to 5 bases and at J to 5 bases, leaving 10 bases not matched to a gene. The CDR3 totals 15 residues. Germline V gene data show CDR1 as LNHNV and CDR2 as YYDKDF (reference sequence). As DNA, the CDR3 is TGTGCCACCAGCGTTCAACCGGGACAGGCTTATGGCTACACCTTC. Its protein product is CATSVQPGQAYGYTF.

The rearrangement uses TRBV30 and TRBJ2-7, with 7 nucleotides matching TRBD1. Unmatched junction bases numbered 5, after V lost 2 bases and J lost 7 bases. Germline assignment: CDR1 GTSNPN and CDR2 SVGIG (reference sequence). CDR3 length: 12 amino acids. CDR3 sequence reads: CAWSPTGREQYF. CDR3 coding DNA: TGTGCCTGGAGTCCGACAGGGCGGGAGCAGTACTTC. Looking up the rest from reference TRBV30 and TRBJ2-7 gives the full variable domain: SQTIHQWPATLVQPVGSPLSLECTVEGTSNPNLYWYRQAAGRGLQLLFYSVGIGQISSEVPQNLSASRPQDRQFILSSKKLLLSDSGFYLCAWSPTGREQYFGPGTRLTVT.

The chain combines TRBV5-1 with TRBJ2-2; a possible D gene is TRBD2 (5 bases). Trimming stripped 7 bases from V and 6 bases from J, with 16 bases between. CDR3 size: 14 residues. CDR1 is SGHRS and CDR2 is YFSETQ in the germline V gene. The DNA for the CDR3 is TGCGCCAGCCGGGAAGGTGGTAGGCCCGGGGAGCTGTTTTTT. This gives the protein CASREGGRPGELFF. Full variable domain (remainder filled in from reference TRBV5-1 and TRBJ2-2): KAGVTQTPRYLIKTRGQQVTLSCSPISGHRSVSWYQQTPGQGLQFLFEYFSETQRNKGNFPGRFSGRQFSNSRSEMNVSTLELGDSALYLCASREGGRPGELFFGEGSRLTVL.

V and J are TRBV6-4 and TRBJ2-1, with D perhaps matching TRBD1 (5 bases). Trimming left V 3 bases short and J 0 bases short, with 12 bases between. Germline CDR1 reads MRHNA; CDR2 reads SNTAGT. The CDR3 is made up of 16 amino acids. The CDR3 region is CASSERDSSSYNEQFF. The CDR3 DNA is TGTGCCAGCAGTGAACGAGACAGTAGCTCCTACAATGAGCAGTTCTTC.

The rearrangement links TRBV7-9 to TRBJ1-5; no reliable D call. The CDR3 length is 15 residues. V lost 1 base, J lost 2 bases, and 9 bases lay in between. Looked up from germline, CDR1 is SEHNR and CDR2 is FQNEAQ (reference sequence). The DNA for the CDR3 is TGTGCCAGCAGCTTAGACGGTCTTGGCAATCAGCCCCAGCATTTT. It codes for CASSLDGLGNQPQHF.

The chain uses TRBV6-5 and TRBJ2-1, with TRBD2 matching over 7 bases. Trimming took 0 bases from V and 6 from J; bases not matched to a gene: 8. This CDR3 has 16 residues. The germline V gene encodes CDR1 MNHEY and CDR2 SVGAGI. The CDR3, as DNA: TGTGCCAGCAGTTACTCTCAAATTGGCGGGAGCAATGAGCAGTTCTTC. This codes for CASSYSQIGGSNEQFF.

The chain carries TRBV2 and TRBJ1-4, with D hard to call. CDR3 length: 14 residues. V shed 6 bases and J shed 0 bases, with 8 bases lying between them. CDR1 and CDR2 from the germline V gene are SNHLY and FYNNEI. The CDR3 sequence is CASSDPATNEKLFF. In DNA form, the CDR3 reads TGTGCCAGCAGCGACCCCGCAACTAATGAAAAACTGTTTTTT.

The chain employs TRBV7-9 and TRBJ2-2, with 8 bases identical to TRBD2. V shed 5 bases, J shed 1 base, and the junction held 3 bases outside the gene matches. Germline V gene sequence: CDR1 SEHNR, CDR2 FQNEAQ (reference sequence). The CDR3 extends over 15 amino acids. The CDR3 region is CASSESGRNTGELFF. CDR3 coding DNA: TGTGCCAGCAGCGAAAGCGGGAGGAACACCGGGGAGCTGTTTTTT.

This chain uses TRBV6-5 with TRBJ1-1; no reliable D call. Germline V gives CDR1 MNHEY, CDR2 SVGAGI. The ends were cut back, 3 bases at V and 4 bases at J, with 9 bases in the middle. This CDR3 is built from 13 residues. The DNA for the CDR3 is TGTGCCAGCAGTTATTCAGTCAGCACTGAAGCTTTCTTT. Translated: CASSYSVSTEAFF.

This chain uses TRBV11-2 with TRBJ2-3; weak D call: TRBD2 (6 bases). This CDR3 has 16 amino acids. Trimming left V 6 bases short and J 1 base short, with 17 bases between. CDR1 SGHAT and CDR2 FQNNGV come from the germline V gene. The CDR3 DNA sequence: TGTGCCAGCAGAAAAGACCGGGGGATAGGCACAGATACGCAGTATTTT. Translation: CASRKDRGIGTDTQYF. The whole variable domain, remainder taken from reference TRBV11-2 and TRBJ2-3, is EAGVAQSPRYKIIEKRQSVAFWCNPISGHATLYWYQQILGQGPKLLIQFQNNGVVDDSQLPKDRFSAERLKGVDSTLKIQPAKLEDSAVYLCASRKDRGIGTDTQYFGPGTRLTVL.

This clone appeared a single time. This chain joins TRBV28 and TRBJ2-7; 8 nucleotides match TRBD1. After removal of 6 bases from V and 0 bases from J, the junction contained 7 bases not matched to a gene. CDR3 length: 15 residues. Germline V gene lookup returns CDR1 MDHEN and CDR2 SYDVKM. This CDR3 reads CASRTSGQGSYEQYF. CDR3 DNA sequence: TGTGCCAGCAGGACCTCAGGACAGGGCTCCTACGAGCAGTACTTC.

The chain combines TRBV6-1 with TRBJ2-2, with TRBD2 matching 7 bases. The CDR3 contains 14 residues. The J segment lost 6 bases and the V segment lost 6 bases, leaving 7 bases of the junction unmatched. CDR1 is MNHNS and CDR2 is SASEGT in the germline V gene. For the CDR3, the DNA is TGTGCCAGCAGGCCGGGACTAACCGCCGGGGAGCTGTTTTTT. Translating gives CASRPGLTAGELFF.

The rearrangement uses TRBV7-6 and TRBJ2-2; TRBD1 is a possible D gene (6 bases). The CDR3 contains 18 residues. Deletions cut 5 bases from V and 2 bases from J, with 21 bases between. CDR1 and CDR2 (germline): SGHVS, FNYEAQ. For the CDR3, the DNA is TGTGCCAGCAGCATAAACAGGGATGGGGCAGGCAACACCGGGGAGCTGTTTTTT. Residues: CASSINRDGAGNTGELFF.

The CDR3 loop reads CASSTNNGDPFF. CDR3 coding DNA: TGCGCCAGCAGCACCAATAATGGGGATCCGTTCTTC. V is TRBV5-1 and J is TRBJ2-1; D not resolved. Germline CDR1 reads SGHRS; CDR2 reads YFSETQ. Trimming pared 4 bases from V and 15 bases from J, leaving 17 bases between. CDR3 size: 12 residues.

The chain employs TRBV7-2 and TRBJ1-1; D uncertain. With 4 bases removed from V and 8 bases from J, the gap between germline ends came to 14 bases. The CDR3 has 13 residues. Looked up from germline, CDR1 is SGHTA and CDR2 is FQGNSA. In DNA form, the CDR3 reads TGTGCCAGCAGCTCTCTTCGTCTCTCCGAAGCTTTCTTT. Its protein is CASSSLRLSEAFF.

The chain couples TRBV2 to TRBJ1-2; 9 nucleotides align to TRBD1. Germline-derived CDR1 and CDR2 are SNHLY and FYNNEI. The CDR3 length is 14 residues. V dropped 5 bases and J dropped 6; count of bases not matched to a gene: 7. Here the CDR3 reads CASSSLTGGHGYTF. For the CDR3, the DNA is TGTGCCAGCAGTAGCTTGACAGGGGGGCATGGCTACACCTTC.

This clone rates as medium-sized. Within the sample, other DNA sequences also encode this same CDR3. The chain is built from TRBV5-1 and TRBJ2-7, with 7 bases that match TRBD1. This CDR3 contains 14 residues. Trimming at V came to 4 bases and at J to 2 bases, leaving 6 bases not matched to a gene. The V gene's germline CDR1 is SGHRS and CDR2 YFSETQ. The CDR3 sequence is CASSPTGQAYEQYF. The CDR3 region has the DNA TGCGCCAGCAGCCCAACCGGACAGGCCTACGAGCAGTACTTC.

This clone was picked up one time. The chain combines TRBV11-2 with TRBJ2-1, with D perhaps TRBD1 or TRBD2 (5 bases each). The V end was cut by 5 bases, the J end by 6 bases, with 17 bases between. Germline CDR1 and CDR2: SGHAT and FQNNGV. The CDR3 is made up of 15 amino acids. The CDR3 sequence: CASSINQGTFNEQFF. The CDR3 DNA reads as TGTGCCAGCAGCATAAATCAAGGGACCTTCAATGAGCAGTTCTTC.

The chain has TRBV6-6 and TRBJ2-7; 8 bases align to TRBD1. Trimming at V came to 5 bases and at J to 6 bases, leaving 15 bases not matched to a gene. CDR1 is MNHNY and CDR2 is SVGAGI in the germline V gene (reference sequence). The length of the CDR3 is 16 residues. CDR3 amino acids: CASSRSGTGLTGEQYF. In DNA, the CDR3 is TGTGCCAGCAGTCGCTCCGGGACAGGACTTACGGGCGAGCAGTACTTC.